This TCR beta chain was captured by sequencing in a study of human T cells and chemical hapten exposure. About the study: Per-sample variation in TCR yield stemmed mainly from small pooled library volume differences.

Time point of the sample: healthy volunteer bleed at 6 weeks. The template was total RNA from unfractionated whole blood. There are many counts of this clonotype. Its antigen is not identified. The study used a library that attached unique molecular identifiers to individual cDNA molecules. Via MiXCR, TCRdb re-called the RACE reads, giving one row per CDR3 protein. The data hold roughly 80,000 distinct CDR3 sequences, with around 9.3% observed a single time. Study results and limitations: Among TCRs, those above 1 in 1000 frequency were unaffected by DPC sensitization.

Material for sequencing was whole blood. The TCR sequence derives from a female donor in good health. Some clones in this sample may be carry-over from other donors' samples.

CDR3 region: CASSLRTGTNYGYTF. Written as DNA, the CDR3 is TGTGCCAGCAGTCTTCGTACAGGGACGAACTATGGCTACACCTTC. The chain couples TRBV5-5 to TRBJ1-2, with D possibly being TRBD1 (6 bases). The CDR3 has 15 residues. Trimming removed 5 bases from V and 2 bases from J, with 16 bases in between. The germline CDR1 and CDR2 sequences are SGHKS and YYEKEE (reference sequence).